This T cell receptor (beta chain) was recorded in a study of T cell repertoires in cytomegalovirus infection. Turning to the study itself: Public TCR beta signatures were indicative of both CMV infection and a matching HLA type.

There are many counts of this clonotype. V lost 1 base and J 2 bases, leaving 13 bases between the germline ends. The CDR3 has 16 residues. Germline V gene data show CDR1 as SGHTA and CDR2 as FQGNSA. Using its own MiXCR run on the reads, TCRdb lists one record per CDR3 protein. The data contain around 240,000 distinct CDR3 sequences, approximately 22% of them singletons. The chain employs TRBV7-2 and TRBJ2-3, with a tentative D call TRBD2 (5 bases). This receptor was taken from a human donor in good health (CMV status not recorded). Some clones in this sample may be carry-over from other donors' samples. The source material was CD8+ T cells from PBMCs. This chain's CDR3 is CASSLGGYLNTDTQYF. CDR3 DNA: TGTGCCAGCAGCTTAGGAGGGTACCTCAACACAGATACGCAGTATTTT.